The rows below give T cell receptor beta chains drawn from one sample of a study of T-cell memory formation after mild COVID-19. One entry per CDR3 protein results from TCRdb running MiXCR on the 5' RACE reads. The sample holds 550,000 to 600,000 distinct CDR3 sequences; about 18% are singletons and the top ten take about 8.1%. The source material was PBMCs or a T cell subset sorted from them (not recorded which). These receptors originate from an adult woman who had mild COVID-19 (a few samples of this study predate the infection). Cell type and time point are not known. CDR3s leave out the opening cysteine and the closing phenylalanine or tryptophan. The order of the fields is clone size, V gene, J gene, CDR3 protein. Size tells how often a clone was seen (once, few, many) or the class of an expanded clone, and some rows leave it out.

few,TRBV24-1,TRBJ2-1,ATSPGQGNNEQF
-,TRBV19,TRBJ2-5,ASSPRWFGETQY
-,TRBV18,TRBJ1-1,ASSEQGLGTEAF
many,TRBV5-1,TRBJ2-7,ASSGGGPTYEQY
few,TRBV12-3/TRBV12-4,TRBJ2-2,ASRPGVPNTGELF
-,TRBV6-4,TRBJ1-2,ASKDPAGYGYT
many,TRBV7-7,TRBJ2-1,ASSAAGTSGNEQF
few,TRBV9,TRBJ2-7,ASSVEQGYEQY
-,TRBV20-1,TRBJ1-1,SAYIQGRTEAF
-,TRBV4-3,TRBJ2-1,ASSHGASVLYNEQF
few,TRBV9,TRBJ2-3,ASSVDTTDTQY
-,TRBV21-1,TRBJ2-1,ASSSNRGRSYNEQF
-,TRBV7-2,TRBJ2-6,ASSPARAGANVLT
many,TRBV20-1,TRBJ1-5,SARDQGRPDQPQH
-,TRBV7-9,TRBJ1-1,ASSFTGTGGRITEAF
-,TRBV4-3,TRBJ2-7,ASSQGRETWAYEQY
few,TRBV27,TRBJ2-7,ASSSHRGIEQY
many,TRBV30,TRBJ2-1,AWRTRNEQF
-,TRBV29-1,TRBJ2-1,SASLWSSYNEQF
many,TRBV9,TRBJ1-3,ASSASGNTIY
few,TRBV6-2/TRBV6-3,TRBJ2-3,ASSYSDFSTDTQY
-,TRBV5-1,TRBJ2-3,ASSPGQAWADTQY
-,TRBV10-3,TRBJ2-7,AISEGGRTYEQY
-,TRBV7-2,TRBJ2-1,ASSPLGNRGSYNEQF
few,TRBV18,TRBJ2-1,ASSPSGGTISRDNEQF
-,TRBV12-3/TRBV12-4,TRBJ2-5,ASSLALGVRMEETQY
-,TRBV7-2,TRBJ1-2,ASSHRGEGYT
few,TRBV4-1,TRBJ2-3,ASSRATAGERTDTQY
-,TRBV5-6,TRBJ2-1,ASSLEWPPLYNEQF
many,TRBV5-6,TRBJ1-2,ASSLGRYYGYT
-,TRBV24-1,TRBJ2-7,ATKTGGSTKREQY
-,TRBV6-2/TRBV6-3,TRBJ2-1,ASSFRRVPSGNEQF